This T cell receptor beta chain was observed in a study of blood T cell repertoires in COVID-19. Whole-study context: The samples span acute and convalescent COVID-19 from the United States, Italy and Spain. In each case, the material was cDNA or gDNA derived from T cells, B-cell-depleted T cells, or PBMCs.

Authors' analysis steps: For nucleated cells, counts were estimated from reference gene primer amplification. Clones were read by immunoSEQ multiplex PCR, and TCRdb kept only the in-frame ones, dropping some. The D gene and trimming were derived from the DNA, and the V and J assignments and clone size from that table. The sample lists 150,000 to 200,000 clones; approximately 90% were seen once. CDR1 is MDHEN, CDR2 SYDVKM, per germline. The CDR3 runs to 13 residues. Trimming took off 10 bases at V and 4 bases at J, with 16 bases between the two ends. V usage is TRBV28 and J usage is TRBJ1-1; D may be TRBD1 (6 bases). The receptor was derived from a human donor in a cohort sampled during active COVID-19. The sample consisted of peripheral blood. For the CDR3, the DNA is TGTGCCACCGCCCGAACAGGGATCACTGAAGCTTTCTTT. Translating it yields CATARTGITEAFF. Combining the CDR3 with reference TRBV28 and TRBJ1-1 gives the whole variable domain DVKVTQSSRYLVKRTGEKVFLECVQDMDHENMFWYRQDPGLGLRLIYFSYDVKMKEKGDIPEGYSVSREKKERFSLILESASTNQTSMYLCATARTGITEAFFGQGTRLTVV.